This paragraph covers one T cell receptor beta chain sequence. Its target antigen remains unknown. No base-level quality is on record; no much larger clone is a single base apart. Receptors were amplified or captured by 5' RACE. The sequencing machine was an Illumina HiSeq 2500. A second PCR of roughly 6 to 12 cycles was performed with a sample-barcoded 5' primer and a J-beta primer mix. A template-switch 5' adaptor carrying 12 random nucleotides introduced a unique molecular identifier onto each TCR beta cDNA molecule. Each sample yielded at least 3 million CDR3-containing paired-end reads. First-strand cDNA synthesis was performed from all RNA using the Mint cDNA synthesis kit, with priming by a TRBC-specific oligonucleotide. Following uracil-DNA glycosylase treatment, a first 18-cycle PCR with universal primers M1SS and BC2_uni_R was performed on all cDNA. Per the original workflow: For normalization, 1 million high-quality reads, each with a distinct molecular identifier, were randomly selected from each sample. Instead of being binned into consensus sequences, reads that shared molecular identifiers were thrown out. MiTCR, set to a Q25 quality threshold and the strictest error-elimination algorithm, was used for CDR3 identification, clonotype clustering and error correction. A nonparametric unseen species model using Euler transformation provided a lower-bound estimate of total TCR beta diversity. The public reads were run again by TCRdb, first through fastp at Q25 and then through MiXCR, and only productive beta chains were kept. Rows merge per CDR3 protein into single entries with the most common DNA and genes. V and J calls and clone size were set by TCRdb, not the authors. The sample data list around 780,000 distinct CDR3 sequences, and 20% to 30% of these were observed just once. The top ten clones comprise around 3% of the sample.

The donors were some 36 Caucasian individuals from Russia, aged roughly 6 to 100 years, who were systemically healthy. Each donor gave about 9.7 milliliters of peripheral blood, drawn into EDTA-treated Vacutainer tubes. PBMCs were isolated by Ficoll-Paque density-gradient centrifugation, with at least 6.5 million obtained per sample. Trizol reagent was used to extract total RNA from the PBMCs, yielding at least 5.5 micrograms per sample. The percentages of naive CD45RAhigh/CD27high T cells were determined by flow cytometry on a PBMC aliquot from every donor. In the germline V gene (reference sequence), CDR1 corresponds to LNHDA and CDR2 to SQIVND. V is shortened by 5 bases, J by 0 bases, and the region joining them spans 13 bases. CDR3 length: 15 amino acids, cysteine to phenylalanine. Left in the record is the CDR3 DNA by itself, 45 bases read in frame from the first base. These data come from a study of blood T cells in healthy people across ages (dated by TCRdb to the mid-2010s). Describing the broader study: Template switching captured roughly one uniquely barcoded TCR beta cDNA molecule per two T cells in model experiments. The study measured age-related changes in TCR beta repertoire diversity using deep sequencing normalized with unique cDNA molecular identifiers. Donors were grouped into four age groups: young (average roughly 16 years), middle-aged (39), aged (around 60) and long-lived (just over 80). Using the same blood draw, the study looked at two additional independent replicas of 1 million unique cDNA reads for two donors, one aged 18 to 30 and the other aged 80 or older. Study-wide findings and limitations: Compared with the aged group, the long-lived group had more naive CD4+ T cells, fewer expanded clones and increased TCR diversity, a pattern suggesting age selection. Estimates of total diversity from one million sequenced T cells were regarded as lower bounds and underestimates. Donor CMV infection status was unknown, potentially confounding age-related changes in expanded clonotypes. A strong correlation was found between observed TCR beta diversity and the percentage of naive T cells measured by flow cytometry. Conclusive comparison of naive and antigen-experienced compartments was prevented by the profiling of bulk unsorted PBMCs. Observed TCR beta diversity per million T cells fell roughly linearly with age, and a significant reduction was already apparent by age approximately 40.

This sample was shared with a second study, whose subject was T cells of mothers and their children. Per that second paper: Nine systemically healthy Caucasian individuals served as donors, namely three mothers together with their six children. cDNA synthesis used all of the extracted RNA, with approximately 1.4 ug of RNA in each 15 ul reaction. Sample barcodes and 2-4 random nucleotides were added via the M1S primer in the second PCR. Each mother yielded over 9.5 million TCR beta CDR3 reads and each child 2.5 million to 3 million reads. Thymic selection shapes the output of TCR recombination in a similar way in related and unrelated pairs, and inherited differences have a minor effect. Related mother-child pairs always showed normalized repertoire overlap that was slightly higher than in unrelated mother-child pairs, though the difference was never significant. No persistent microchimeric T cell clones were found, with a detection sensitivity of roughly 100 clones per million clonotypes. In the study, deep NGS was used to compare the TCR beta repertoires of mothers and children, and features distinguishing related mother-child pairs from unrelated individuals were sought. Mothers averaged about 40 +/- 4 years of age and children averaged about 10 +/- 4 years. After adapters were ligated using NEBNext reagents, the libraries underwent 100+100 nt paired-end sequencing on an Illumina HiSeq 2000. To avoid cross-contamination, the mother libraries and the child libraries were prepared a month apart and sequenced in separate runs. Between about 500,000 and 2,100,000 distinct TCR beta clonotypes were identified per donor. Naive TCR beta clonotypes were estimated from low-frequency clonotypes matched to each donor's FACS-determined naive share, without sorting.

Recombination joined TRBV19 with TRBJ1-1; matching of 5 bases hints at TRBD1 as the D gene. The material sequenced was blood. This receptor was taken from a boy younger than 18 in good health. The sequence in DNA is TGTGCCAGTAGTCTGGGGACCGTTATGAACACTGAAGCTTTCTTT. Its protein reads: CASSLGTVMNTEAFF.